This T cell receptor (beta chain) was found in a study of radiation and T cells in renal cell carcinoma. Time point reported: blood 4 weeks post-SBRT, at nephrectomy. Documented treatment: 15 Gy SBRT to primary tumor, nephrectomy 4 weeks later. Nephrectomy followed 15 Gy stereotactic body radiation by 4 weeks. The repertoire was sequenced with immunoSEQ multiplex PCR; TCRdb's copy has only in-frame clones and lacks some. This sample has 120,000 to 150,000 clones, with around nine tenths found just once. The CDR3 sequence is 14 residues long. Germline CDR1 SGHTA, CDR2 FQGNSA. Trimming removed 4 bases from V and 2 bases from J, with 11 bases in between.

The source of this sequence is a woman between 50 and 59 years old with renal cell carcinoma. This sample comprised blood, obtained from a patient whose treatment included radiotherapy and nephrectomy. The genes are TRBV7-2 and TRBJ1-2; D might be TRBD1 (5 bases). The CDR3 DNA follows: TGTGCCAGCAGCTGGACACTCTCAAACTATGGCTACACCTTC. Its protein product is CASSWTLSNYGYTF.